These 10 T cell receptor beta chains came from one sample sequenced in a study of shared clonotypes between healthy human individuals. Some clones are missing from TCRdb's copy, which holds only in-frame ones; the method was immunoSEQ multiplex PCR. The sample contains approximately 2.4 million clones, 90% to 97% of which appear only once. Sequenced: naive CD4+ T cells sorted from blood. This sample's subset: CD45RA+ positively selected. These receptor sequences come from a man aged 18 to 29 in good health.

The chain combines TRBV11-2 with TRBJ2-7; D call uncertain. The germline CDR1 and CDR2 sequences are SGHAT and FQNNGV. The germline V and J ends were trimmed by 5 bases and 4 bases, with 9 bases remaining between them. The CDR3 runs to 12 residues. CDR3 in DNA: TGTGCCAGCAGCCAGACACGTTACGAGCAGTACTTC. The encoded protein is CASSQTRYEQYF. The variable domain in full, completed from reference TRBV11-2 and TRBJ2-7, reads EAGVAQSPRYKIIEKRQSVAFWCNPISGHATLYWYQQILGQGPKLLIQFQNNGVVDDSQLPKDRFSAERLKGVDSTLKIQPAKLEDSAVYLCASSQTRYEQYFGPGTRLTVT.

The chain uses TRBV7-2 and TRBJ2-3; the D is unclear. Germline V gene lookup returns CDR1 SGHTA and CDR2 FQGNSA. This CDR3 has 15 residues. V dropped 1 base and J dropped 9 bases, with 17 bases sitting between them. The CDR3 spells CASSLEDTNPRTQYF. The CDR3 DNA is TGTGCCAGCAGCTTAGAGGATACCAACCCAAGAACGCAGTATTTT.

On this clone: The same CDR3 is also encoded by other DNA sequences in this sample. The chain has TRBV30 and TRBJ1-1; D unresolved. The CDR3 length is 11 residues. Germline V lookup: CDR1 GTSNPN, CDR2 SVGIG (reference sequence). V was clipped by 3 bases and J by 3 bases, with 5 bases between them. The CDR3 reads CAWSGDTEAFF. The CDR3, as DNA: TGTGCCTGGAGCGGAGACACTGAAGCTTTCTTT.

The chain uses TRBV6-1 and TRBJ2-7, with D hard to call. Trimming left V 0 bases short and J 3 bases short, with 12 bases between. This CDR3 contains 15 residues. The V gene's germline CDR1 is MNHNS and CDR2 SASEGT. CDR3 loop: CASSEAQRGNYEQYF. The CDR3, as DNA: TGTGCCAGCAGTGAAGCGCAGAGAGGAAACTACGAGCAGTACTTC.

The V gene is TRBV28, the J gene TRBJ2-7; TRBD1 is a possible D gene (6 bases). CDR1 MDHEN and CDR2 SYDVKM come from the germline V gene. V was pared by 5 bases and J by 1 base, with 12 bases between. The length of the CDR3 is 14 residues. This chain's CDR3 is CASSLGTISYEQYF. CDR3 coding DNA: TGTGCCAGCAGTCTAGGGACAATATCCTACGAGCAGTACTTC.

The chain has TRBV5-4 and TRBJ2-3, with D maybe TRBD2 (5 bases). Germline CDR1 and CDR2: SGHNT and YYREEE (reference sequence). This CDR3 region has 14 residues. V was trimmed by 2 bases and J by 4 bases, leaving 11 bases between them. CDR3 residues: CASSLTSSADTQYF. CDR3 nucleotide sequence: TGTGCCAGCAGCTTAACTAGTTCTGCAGATACGCAGTATTTT.

The V call is TRBV7-9, the J call TRBJ1-1; no reliable D call. Germline-derived CDR1 and CDR2 are SEHNR and FQNEAQ (reference sequence). This CDR3 comprises 16 residues. V lost 1 base to trimming and J lost 0 bases, with 12 bases between them. CDR3 amino acids: CASSLVRVTMNTEAFF. In DNA form, the CDR3 reads TGTGCCAGCAGCTTAGTGAGGGTCACTATGAACACTGAAGCTTTCTTT.

V is TRBV5-1 and J is TRBJ2-3, with D possibly being TRBD2 (8 bases). This CDR3 is built from 16 residues. Germline CDR1 and CDR2: SGHRS and YFSETQ. The V end was cut by 1 base, the J end by 4 bases, with 16 bases between. CDR3 coding DNA: TGCGCCAGCAGCTTGCGTCCGGGAGGGACAGCAGATACGCAGTATTTT. It codes for CASSLRPGGTADTQYF.

The CDR3 bases are TGTGCCAGTAGTATCATCAGGGGTCAGGGTGAAGCTTTCTTT. Its translation: CASSIIRGQGEAFF. The rearrangement joins TRBV19 to TRBJ1-1; D is possibly TRBD1 (6 bases). The CDR3 spans 14 residues. V shed 3 bases and J shed 7 bases, with 15 bases lying between them. Germline-derived CDR1 and CDR2 are LNHDA and SQIVND (reference sequence).

The chain has TRBV27 and TRBJ2-7; D gene uncertain. V gave up 6 bases and J gave up 1 base, with 13 bases separating them. The CDR3 is 14 residues long. CDR1 and CDR2 from the germline V gene are MNHEY and SMNVEV (reference sequence). This CDR3 is CASRPPSGSYEQYF. In nucleotides, the CDR3 is TGTGCCAGCAGACCTCCGAGTGGGTCCTACGAGCAGTACTTC.